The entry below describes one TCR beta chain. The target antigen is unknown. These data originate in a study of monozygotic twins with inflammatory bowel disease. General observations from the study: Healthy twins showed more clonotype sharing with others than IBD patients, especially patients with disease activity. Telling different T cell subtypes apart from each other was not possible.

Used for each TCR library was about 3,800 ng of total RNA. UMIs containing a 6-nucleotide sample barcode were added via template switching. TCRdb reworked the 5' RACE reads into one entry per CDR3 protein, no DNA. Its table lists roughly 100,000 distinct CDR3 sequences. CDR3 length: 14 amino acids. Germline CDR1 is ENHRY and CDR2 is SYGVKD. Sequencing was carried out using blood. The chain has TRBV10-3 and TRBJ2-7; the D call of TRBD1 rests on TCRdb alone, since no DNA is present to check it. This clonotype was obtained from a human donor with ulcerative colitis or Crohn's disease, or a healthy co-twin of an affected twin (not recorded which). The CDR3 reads CAIRGGVSSYEQYF.